The TCR beta chain described here comes from a study of regulatory T cells in long-lasting Graves disease. Investigators prepared the TCR beta libraries by applying iRepertoire HTBI primers and Arm-PCR of CDR3 regions. From the multiplex PCR reads, TCRdb called clonotypes with MiXCR, one entry per CDR3 protein. The sample yields about 430,000 distinct CDR3 sequences, 15% seen once. The time point denotes: newly diagnosed GD, antithyroid drugs for less than 3 months. PBMC-extracted RNA yielded the TCR library. CDR1 LNHDA and CDR2 SQIVND come from the germline V gene (reference sequence). The CDR3 covers 14 residues. This same sample was also taken into another study, of T cells in Graves' hyperthyroidism and ophthalmopathy.

The starting material was peripheral blood mononuclear cells (PBMCs), obtained at new diagnosis, from a patient treated with antithyroid drugs. The receptor's source is a woman in her forties with Graves disease. The V gene is TRBV19, the J gene TRBJ2-5; 7 positions match TRBD2. The assigned J gene may be wrong: the sequence end matches TRBJ2-1 better. The CDR3 DNA reads TGTGCCAGTAGGGTGAGGACTAGTTCCAATGAGCAGTTCTTC. Translation gives CASRVRTSSNEQFF.